This paragraph covers one T cell receptor (beta chain) sequence. This sample is part of a study of blood T cell repertoires in COVID-19. For the study at large: PBMCs, B-cell-depleted T cells, or T cells provided the cDNA or gDNA that made up the material.

Two negative PCRs, clearance, or symptom resolution characterized the recovered Cohort 3 donors. This CDR3 region has 13 residues. In germline, CDR1 is MNHEY, CDR2 SVGAGI. The V gene end was trimmed by 10 bases and the J gene end by 1 base; junction bases not matched to a gene: 6. As handled by the study authors: Amplifying reference gene primers gave estimates of nucleated cell counts. Assay: immunoSEQ multiplex PCR; the TCRdb copy retains only in-frame clones and omits some. For V, J and clone size, that table is used; D and trimming come from the DNA. Of approximately 300,000 clones listed, more than 90% are singletons.

The sample comprised PBMCs or T cells enriched from blood (not recorded which). The chain links TRBV6-5 to TRBJ1-1, with TRBD1 matching 7 bases. The clonotype originates from a woman in her twenties or thirties who had recovered from COVID-19. CDR3 amino acids: CAIRQGENTEAFF. CDR3 bases: TGTGCCATCCGACAGGGAGAGAACACTGAAGCTTTCTTT.